Shown below are 12 T cell receptor beta chains from a single sample sequenced in a study of blood T cells in healthy people across ages. Alongside a J-beta primer mix, a sample-barcoded 5' primer served in a second PCR lasting roughly 7 to 11 cycles. Each CDR3 protein is one row after TCRdb ran MiXCR on the 5' RACE reads. The data show about 320,000 distinct CDR3 sequences, roughly 27% seen once. Sequenced input: blood. The receptors originated from a woman in her 70s in good health.

This clonotype was seen a few times. The rearrangement links TRBV25-1 to TRBJ2-3; 7 bases align to TRBD2. CDR1 is MGHDK and CDR2 is SYGVNS in the germline V gene. The CDR3 loop spans 14 amino acids. Unmatched junction bases numbered 8, after V lost 7 bases and J lost 4 bases. The CDR3 region is CASKGGSWSDTQYF. The CDR3 region has the DNA TGTGCCAGCAAGGGCGGGAGTTGGTCAGATACGCAGTATTTT.

CDR3 region: CSAIRAAGKNTEAFF. DNA for the CDR3: TGCAGTGCTATCAGGGCGGCAGGGAAGAACACTGAAGCTTTCTTT. This rearrangement joins TRBV20-1 to TRBJ1-1, with D possibly being TRBD1 (5 bases). V lost 4 bases to trimming and J lost 1 base, with 16 bases between them. This CDR3 comprises 15 residues. Germline V CDR1 and CDR2: DFQATT, SNEGSKA (reference sequence).

The chain carries TRBV28 and TRBJ2-5; 7 bases map to TRBD2. The CDR3 consists of 15 residues. The germline V gene has CDR1 MDHEN and CDR2 SYDVKM. V trimming: 5 bases; J trimming: 5 bases; junction bases outside the gene matches: 11. The CDR3 is CASSPGTTNLETQYF. The CDR3 DNA follows: TGTGCCAGCAGTCCCGGGACTACAAACTTGGAGACCCAGTACTTC.

A few counts support this clonotype. The V and J genes are TRBV7-2 and TRBJ2-3, with TRBD1 matching 7 bases. V shed 7 bases, J shed 0 bases, and the junction held 7 bases outside the gene matches. The germline gives CDR1 SGHTA, CDR2 FQGNSA. The CDR3 has 15 amino acids. The CDR3 protein is CASILTGHSTDTQYF. CDR3 nucleotides: TGTGCCAGCATCCTGACAGGGCATAGCACAGATACGCAGTATTTT.

This clonotype was detected a few times. The chain links TRBV7-2 to TRBJ2-7, with D possibly being TRBD2 (6 bases). Between the trimmed V and J ends, which lost 2 bases and 6 bases, there was a span of 14 bases. CDR3 length: 14 amino acids. Germline CDR1 SGHTA, CDR2 FQGNSA. The CDR3 sequence: CASSLSPGTGEQYF. The DNA for the CDR3 is TGTGCCAGCAGCTTATCCCCCGGGACTGGCGAGCAGTACTTC. The whole variable domain, filled in from reference TRBV7-2 and TRBJ2-7, reads GAGVSQSPSNKVTEKGKDVELRCDPISGHTALYWYRQSLGQGLEFLIYFQGNSAPDKSGLPSDRFSAERTGGSVSTLTIQRTQQEDSAVYLCASSLSPGTGEQYFGPGTRLTVT.

The CDR3 loop reads CSATLSGRSYEQYF. The DNA for the CDR3 is TGCAGTGCTACCTTAAGCGGGAGGTCCTACGAGCAGTACTTC. The J gene is TRBJ2-7, the V gene TRBV20-1; 9 nucleotides align to TRBD2. Trimming took 4 bases from V and 1 from J; bases not matched to a gene: 5. Germline V CDR1 and CDR2: DFQATT, SNEGSKA (reference sequence). The CDR3 covers 14 residues.

This clonotype has only a few counts. This chain joins TRBV5-6 and TRBJ2-7; tentative D call: TRBD2 (5 bases). Germline V gives CDR1 SGHDT, CDR2 YYEEEE. The CDR3 extends over 15 amino acids. V was clipped by 2 bases and J by 6 bases, with 18 bases between them. The CDR3 DNA follows: TGTGCCAGCAGCTTATCAGGTGGGAGTACGCGCGAGCAGTACTTC. Its protein product is CASSLSGGSTREQYF. The whole variable domain, filled in from reference TRBV5-6 and TRBJ2-7, reads DAGVTQSPTHLIKTRGQQVTLRCSPKSGHDTVSWYQQALGQGPQFIFQYYEEEERQRGNFPDRFSGHQFPNYSSELNVNALLLGDSALYLCASSLSGGSTREQYFGPGTRLTVT.

The V call is TRBV20-1, the J call TRBJ1-4, with D possibly matching TRBD1 (5 bases). Trimming stripped 0 bases from V and 6 bases from J, with 11 bases between. This CDR3 region has 14 residues. Germline CDR1 and CDR2: DFQATT and SNEGSKA (reference sequence). The chain's CDR3 is CSARDGTDDEKLFF. The CDR3 nucleotides are TGCAGTGCTAGAGACGGGACGGATGATGAAAAACTGTTTTTT.

The chain combines TRBV7-2 with TRBJ2-1, with 8 bases matching TRBD2. Germline CDR1 reads SGHTA; CDR2 reads FQGNSA. The CDR3 has 14 residues. Germline trimming cut 5 bases from V and 6 bases from J; bases unmatched to any gene: 6. The CDR3: CASSPGLEGNEQFF. The CDR3 DNA is TGTGCCAGCAGCCCGGGACTAGAAGGCAATGAGCAGTTCTTC.

J is TRBJ2-7 and V is TRBV4-1, with TRBD2 identical over 10 bases. The germline V gene encodes CDR1 MGHRA and CDR2 YSYEKL. After removal of 8 bases from V and 3 bases from J, the junction contained 19 bases not matched to a gene. The CDR3 totals 18 residues. The CDR3 region has the DNA TGCGCCAGCGGCCTAGGAGGCGGTATAGCGGGAGGACGCTACGAGCAGTACTTC. Protein sequence: CASGLGGGIAGGRYEQYF.

The chain couples TRBV5-5 to TRBJ2-1; 8 positions agree with TRBD2. Germline CDR1 and CDR2: SGHKS and YYEKEE (reference sequence). V shed 2 bases, J shed 6 bases, and the junction held 10 bases outside the gene matches. The CDR3 extends over 16 amino acids. Here the CDR3 reads CASSFLFSGVLNEQFF. CDR3 coding DNA: TGTGCCAGCAGCTTCCTGTTTAGCGGGGTTCTCAATGAGCAGTTCTTC.

This clonotype was counted only a few times. The chain combines TRBV6-5 with TRBJ1-2; D gene uncertain. The CDR3 has 13 residues. The germline V gene has CDR1 MNHEY and CDR2 SVGAGI. V was shortened by 5 bases and J by 3 bases, with 10 bases between the two germline ends. CDR3 bases: TGTGCCAGCAGTCTCGGCGCGGACTATGGCTACACCTTC. Amino acids: CASSLGADYGYTF.